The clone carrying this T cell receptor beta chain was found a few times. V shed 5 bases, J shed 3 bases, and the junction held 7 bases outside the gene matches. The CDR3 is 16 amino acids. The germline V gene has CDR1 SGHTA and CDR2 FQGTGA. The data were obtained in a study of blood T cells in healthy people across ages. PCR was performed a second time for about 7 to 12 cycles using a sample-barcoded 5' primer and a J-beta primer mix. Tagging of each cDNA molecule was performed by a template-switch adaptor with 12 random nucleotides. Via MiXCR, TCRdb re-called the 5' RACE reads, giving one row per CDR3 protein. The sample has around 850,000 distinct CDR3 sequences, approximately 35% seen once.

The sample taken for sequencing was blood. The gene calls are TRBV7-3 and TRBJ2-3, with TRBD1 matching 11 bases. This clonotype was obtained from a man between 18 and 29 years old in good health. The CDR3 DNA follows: TGTGCCAGCAGCACCTGGGGGACAGGGGGGACAGATACGCAGTATTTT. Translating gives CASSTWGTGGTDTQYF.